One sample yielded the 21 T cell receptor beta chains listed below, sequenced in a study of T cell responses to AZD1222 COVID-19 vaccine. The table came from immunoSEQ multiplex PCR; TCRdb's copy has only in-frame clones and leaves some out. The data contain around 84,000 clones, roughly nine tenths of them singletons. The sample here was peripheral blood, taken on day 0 of AZD1222 vaccination. These receptor sequences come from an adult in good health.

The chain employs TRBV19 and TRBJ1-4; 10 nucleotides agree with TRBD1. V lost 2 bases, J lost 8 bases, and 8 bases stayed unmatched. The CDR3 is 16 residues long. The germline CDR1 and CDR2 sequences are LNHDA and SQIVND (reference sequence). The CDR3 nucleotides read TGTGCCAGTAGTATATTCGAGACAGGGGGCAACGAAAAACTGTTTTTT. It specifies CASSIFETGGNEKLFF.

The chain joins TRBV19 to TRBJ1-3; unclear D gene. CDR1 and CDR2 (germline): LNHDA, SQIVND (reference sequence). The CDR3 consists of 15 residues. V lost 3 bases to trimming and J lost 2 bases, with 11 bases between them. The CDR3 DNA sequence: TGTGCCAGTAGTATCAAGCCGCCACCTGGAAACACCATATATTTT. Amino acid sequence: CASSIKPPPGNTIYF.

CDR3 in DNA: TGTGCTAGTGGTTTGGGGACAGGGAGGAAGTACTTC. Translating it yields CASGLGTGRKYF. The V call is TRBV12-5, the J call TRBJ2-7; 8 nucleotides match TRBD1. CDR3 length: 12 residues. Per the germline V gene, CDR1 is LGHNT and CDR2 is FRNRAP. V lost 1 base, J lost 11 bases, and 4 bases stayed unmatched.

The chain carries TRBV6-6 and TRBJ2-7; the D gene is possibly TRBD1 (5 bases). The germline V and J ends were trimmed by 6 bases and 2 bases, with 14 bases remaining between them. Germline V CDR1 and CDR2: MNHNY, SVGAGI (reference sequence). CDR3 length: 14 amino acids. DNA for the CDR3: TGTGCCAGCAGCTTTCAGGGTCGAGCCTACGAGCAGTACTTC. Its protein is CASSFQGRAYEQYF.

The V call is TRBV5-4, the J call TRBJ1-5; D is possibly TRBD1 (6 bases). Trimming took 4 bases from V and 5 from J, leaving 13 bases between them. This CDR3 spans 14 amino acids. Germline V CDR1 and CDR2: SGHNT, YYREEE (reference sequence). The CDR3 DNA is TGTGCCAGCAGCCTACAGGGAGACTATCAGCCCCAGCATTTT. Translation gives CASSLQGDYQPQHF.

The gene calls are TRBV13 and TRBJ2-1; TRBD2 might be the D (6 bases). V lost 1 base and J 4 bases, leaving 11 bases between the germline ends. The germline V gene encodes CDR1 PRHDT and CDR2 FYEKMQ (reference sequence). The CDR3 is 15 amino acids. The CDR3 nucleotides are TGTGCCAGCAGCTTAGTTGGCGGGAATTACAATGAGCAGTTCTTC. Its translation is CASSLVGGNYNEQFF.

In this sample, this clone turned up once. The genes are TRBV7-3 and TRBJ1-2; the D gene is possibly TRBD1 (6 bases). The CDR3 consists of 15 residues. CDR1 is SGHTA and CDR2 is FQGTGA in the germline V gene. The V gene lost 1 base and the J gene lost 8 bases, with 17 bases spanning the gap. CDR3 nucleotide sequence: TGTGCCAGCAGCTTAAAATCGGGGGGGCCCAGAGGCTACACCTTC. The encoded protein is CASSLKSGGPRGYTF.

This chain links TRBV5-1 with TRBJ2-2; D is perhaps TRBD2 (6 bases). Per germline, CDR1 SGHRS and CDR2 YFSETQ. Trimming pared 5 bases from V and 3 bases from J, leaving 8 bases between. The CDR3 length is 13 residues. The CDR3 loop reads CASRLAYTGELFF. CDR3 nucleotides: TGCGCCAGCAGACTAGCTTACACCGGGGAGCTGTTTTTT.

The rearrangement joins TRBV5-1 to TRBJ2-7, with 10 nucleotides matching TRBD1. Germline-derived CDR1 and CDR2 are SGHRS and YFSETQ. The CDR3 sequence is 16 residues long. Trimming took 2 bases from V and 0 from J; bases not matched to a gene: 5. CDR3 loop: CASSFGGQGRSYEQYF. The CDR3 bases are TGCGCCAGCAGCTTTGGGGGACAGGGGCGCTCCTACGAGCAGTACTTC.

The V and J genes are TRBV6-5 and TRBJ2-7, with TRBD1 matching over 7 bases. The CDR3 spans 14 residues. Trimming took 5 bases from V and 5 from J; bases not matched to a gene: 9. In germline, CDR1 is MNHEY, CDR2 SVGAGI. CDR3 sequence reads: CASSLFRDSHEQYF. DNA of the CDR3: TGTGCCAGCAGTCTCTTCCGGGACAGCCACGAGCAGTACTTC.

A note on this clone: The same CDR3 arises from other DNA sequences in this sample as well. The gene calls are TRBV5-1 and TRBJ2-2; no clear D gene. CDR3 length: 14 residues. The germline V gene has CDR1 SGHRS and CDR2 YFSETQ. Trimming removed 1 base at V and 0 bases at J, with 4 bases between. The CDR3 region has the DNA TGCGCCAGCAGCTTGCAGGCGAACACCGGGGAGCTGTTTTTT. Translated: CASSLQANTGELFF.

This chain joins TRBV30 and TRBJ1-6; 7 nucleotides match TRBD1. The V gene end was trimmed by 7 bases and the J gene end by 7 bases; junction bases not matched to a gene: 4. Per the germline V gene, CDR1 is GTSNPN and CDR2 is SVGIG (reference sequence). CDR3 length: 12 residues. CDR3 bases: TGTGCCTTAGGGACAGTGAATTCACCCCTCCACTTT. Amino acid sequence: CALGTVNSPLHF.

This chain uses TRBV5-1 with TRBJ1-5; D gene uncertain. The germline V gene encodes CDR1 SGHRS and CDR2 YFSETQ. With 0 bases removed from V and 7 bases from J, the gap between germline ends came to 11 bases. The length of the CDR3 is 14 residues. Written as DNA, the CDR3 is TGCGCCAGCAGCTTGGAGGCAGCAAGCCAGCCCCAGCATTTT. Its translation is CASSLEAASQPQHF.

The chain carries TRBV3-1 (or the pseudogene TRBV3-2) and TRBJ2-3, with 11 bases fitting TRBD2. Germline CDR1 is LGHDT and CDR2 is YNNKEL (reference sequence). The junction had 7 bases not matched to a gene; V was cut back by 4 bases and J by 1 base. The CDR3 length is 17 residues. The CDR3 DNA reads TGTGCCAGCAGCCTTGAGCTAGCGGGAGGCGGCACAGATACGCAGTATTTT. Translating it yields CASSLELAGGGTDTQYF.

This clone was counted only a few times. V gene TRBV7-2 combines with J gene TRBJ1-1; 8 positions match TRBD1. V was clipped by 5 bases and J by 6 bases; unmatched bases: 11. This CDR3 comprises 15 residues. Per germline, CDR1 SGHTA and CDR2 FQGNSA. The CDR3 loop is CASSLIDRGSAEAFF. CDR3 sequence (DNA): TGTGCCAGCAGCCTGATCGACAGGGGATCCGCTGAAGCTTTCTTT.

The rearrangement joins TRBV5-1 to TRBJ2-1; D not certain. V was trimmed by 1 base and J by 5 bases, leaving 10 bases between them. Germline V gene sequence: CDR1 SGHRS, CDR2 YFSETQ. This CDR3 contains 14 residues. CDR3 in DNA: TGCGCCAGCAGCTTGCCAGGAAGGCACAATGAGCAGTTCTTC. It is translated as CASSLPGRHNEQFF.

The J gene is TRBJ2-3, the V gene TRBV5-1; 9 bases align to TRBD2. From germline, CDR1 is SGHRS and CDR2 YFSETQ. The CDR3 extends over 15 amino acids. The V segment lost 5 bases and the J segment 6 bases; nucleotides outside the gene matches: 10. The CDR3 here is CASRRTGLASDTQYF. In DNA, the CDR3 is TGCGCCAGCAGAAGGACGGGACTAGCCAGTGATACGCAGTATTTT.

The V call is TRBV19, the J call TRBJ2-7; TRBD2 matches 13 bases. This CDR3 has 13 amino acids. The V segment lost 9 bases and the J segment 8 bases; nucleotides outside the gene matches: 7. The germline gives CDR1 LNHDA, CDR2 SQIVND (reference sequence). CDR3 in amino acids: CASATSGRGKQYF. As DNA, the CDR3 is TGTGCCAGCGCAACTAGCGGGAGGGGGAAGCAGTACTTC.

The rearrangement uses TRBV2 and TRBJ2-7; 12 bases fit TRBD2. Germline values: CDR1 SNHLY, CDR2 FYNNEI. The J segment lost 7 bases and the V segment lost 3 bases, leaving 7 bases of the junction unmatched. The CDR3 loop spans 15 amino acids. DNA of the CDR3: TGTGCCAGCAGTGAGGTCCAGGGACTAGCGGGTGAGCAGTACTTC. The encoded protein is CASSEVQGLAGEQYF.

This sequence joins TRBV15 and TRBJ1-1; D might be TRBD1 (6 bases). V was pared by 0 bases and J by 8 bases, with 10 bases between. Germline CDR1 and CDR2: LNHNV and YYDKDF (reference sequence). There are 13 residues in the CDR3. Here the CDR3 reads CATSREVDREAFF. The CDR3 DNA sequence: TGTGCCACCAGCAGAGAAGTTGACAGGGAAGCTTTCTTT.

The chain couples TRBV19 to TRBJ2-7; 9 bases map to TRBD1. Germline loops: CDR1 LNHDA, CDR2 SQIVND (reference sequence). CDR3 length: 14 residues. The trim removed 9 bases at V and 4 bases at J, leaving 10 bases unmatched. CDR3: CASKTGTGNYEQYF. DNA of the CDR3: TGTGCCAGCAAGACCGGGACAGGGAATTACGAGCAGTACTTC.